Here is one TCR beta chain with its context. The data stem from a study of blood T cell repertoires in COVID-19. For the study at large: T cells, B-cell-depleted T cells, or PBMCs provided the cDNA or gDNA that served as material.

As handled by the study authors: Counts of nucleated cells, estimated from reference gene primer amplification, were obtained. Here immunoSEQ multiplex PCR was the method, and the copy in TCRdb shows in-frame clones only, minus some. The V and J calls and clone size were taken over from that table, and D and trimming were inferred from the DNA. The repertoire holds about 73,000 clones, with 83% as singletons. The CDR3 contains 15 residues. V was clipped by 1 base and J by 3 bases, with 12 bases between them. Looked up from germline, CDR1 is KGHSH and CDR2 is LQKENI. This chain connects TRBV18 to TRBJ1-1; the D gene is possibly TRBD1 (6 bases). Sequenced material: peripheral blood. This TCR came from a woman aged 55-70 years with acute or convalescent COVID-19. CDR3 DNA sequence: TGTGCCAGCTCACCACGGACAGACCTATACACTGAAGCTTTCTTT. It encodes CASSPRTDLYTEAFF.